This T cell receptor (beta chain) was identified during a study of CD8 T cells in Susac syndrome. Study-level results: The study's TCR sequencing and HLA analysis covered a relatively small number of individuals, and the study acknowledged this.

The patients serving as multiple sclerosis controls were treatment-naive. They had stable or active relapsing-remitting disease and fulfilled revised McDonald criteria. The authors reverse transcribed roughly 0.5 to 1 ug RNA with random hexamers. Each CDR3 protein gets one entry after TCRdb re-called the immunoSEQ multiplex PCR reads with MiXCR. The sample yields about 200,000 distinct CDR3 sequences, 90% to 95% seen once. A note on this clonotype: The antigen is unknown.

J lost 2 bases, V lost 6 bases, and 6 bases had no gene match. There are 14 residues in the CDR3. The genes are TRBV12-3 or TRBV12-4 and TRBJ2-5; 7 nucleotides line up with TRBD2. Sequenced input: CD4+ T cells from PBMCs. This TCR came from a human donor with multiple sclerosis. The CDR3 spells CASSWGLRQETQYF. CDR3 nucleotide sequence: TGTGCCAGCAGCTGGGGACTAAGGCAAGAGACCCAGTACTTC.